The TCR beta chain described here comes from a study of blood T cell repertoires in COVID-19. Study background: PBMCs, B-cell-depleted T cells, or T cells provided the cDNA or gDNA that made up the material.

Authors' methods: It was from reference gene primer amplification that nucleated cell counts were estimated. Measured with immunoSEQ multiplex PCR; TCRdb has only the in-frame clones, and not every one. V and J calls and clone size follow that table, whereas D and trimming were derived from the DNA. The data contain around 170,000 clones, 89% of them singletons. Looked up from germline, CDR1 is SNHLY and CDR2 is FYNNEI. This CDR3 contains 14 residues. V was clipped by 7 bases and J by 5 bases, with 17 bases between them. V usage is TRBV2 and J usage is TRBJ1-2; D remains unclear. Sequencing input: peripheral blood. This clonotype was sampled from a man younger than 35 who had recovered from COVID-19. Here the CDR3 reads CASTITLSRYGYTF. The CDR3 DNA sequence: TGTGCCAGCACCATAACTCTCTCCCGTTATGGCTACACCTTC.